These 8 T cell receptor beta chains came from one sample sequenced in a study of blood T cell repertoires in COVID-19. The assay was immunoSEQ multiplex PCR, and TCRdb's table has in-frame clones only and misses some. Of about 270,000 clones in the sample, around nine tenths are singletons; the top ten hold approximately 2.6%. Input material: PBMCs or T cells enriched from blood (not recorded which). These receptors came from a woman aged 18-29 years who had recovered from COVID-19.

J is TRBJ1-5 and V is TRBV4-2; 7 bases fit TRBD1. CDR3 length: 16 amino acids. Germline values: CDR1 LGHNA, CDR2 YNFKEQ. J lost 4 bases, V lost 0 bases, and 6 bases had no gene match. CDR3 in DNA: TGTGCCAGCAGCCAAGAGACAGGGTTACGAAATCAGCCCCAGCATTTT. It yields the protein CASSQETGLRNQPQHF.

V is TRBV29-1 and J is TRBJ1-2; tentative D call: TRBD1 (5 bases). The germline V and J ends were trimmed by 2 bases and 0 bases, with 10 bases remaining between them. Germline assignment: CDR1 SQVTM and CDR2 ANQGSEA. The CDR3 extends over 14 amino acids. CDR3: CSVEPQTANYGYTF. The CDR3 DNA reads TGCAGCGTTGAACCCCAGACAGCTAACTATGGCTACACCTTC.

This clone was found once. The rearrangement joins TRBV6-6 to TRBJ2-2; 12 positions match TRBD2. The CDR3 length is 16 residues. V shed 8 bases, J shed 1 base, and the junction held 5 bases outside the gene matches. CDR1 and CDR2 from the germline V gene are MNHNY and SVGAGI (reference sequence). The CDR3 sequence: CASGTSGRLNTGELFF. The CDR3 nucleotides are TGTGCCAGCGGAACTAGCGGGAGGCTGAACACCGGGGAGCTGTTTTTT.

The chain carries TRBV10-2 and TRBJ2-4; 7 positions agree with TRBD2. V was pared by 2 bases and J by 12 bases, with 16 bases of the junction left unmatched. The V gene's germline CDR1 is WSHSY and CDR2 SAAADI. The CDR3 runs to 16 residues. The CDR3 spells CASSELDGSGNTHQYF. The CDR3 DNA reads as TGCGCCAGCAGTGAGCTCGATGGGAGCGGGAACACCCATCAGTACTTC.

The count of this clone is one. The chain uses TRBV7-2 and TRBJ2-7; 7 bases match TRBD2. Germline V gives CDR1 SGHTA, CDR2 FQGNSA. The V and J ends lost 5 bases and 2 bases, in that order; junction bases with no gene match: 15. CDR3 length: 17 residues. CDR3: CASSPQPTGRVAYEQYF. The CDR3 DNA is TGTGCCAGCAGCCCCCAACCCACGGGGAGGGTTGCCTACGAGCAGTACTTC.

The chain has TRBV4-3 and TRBJ2-3; 7 bases fit TRBD1. The CDR3 sequence is 16 residues long. The germline V gene encodes CDR1 LGHNA and CDR2 YSLEER. V trimming: 1 base; J trimming: 1 base; junction bases outside the gene matches: 5. The DNA of the CDR3 is TGCGCCAGCAGCCAAGCCTACAGGGGAGGCACAGATACGCAGTATTTT. Protein product: CASSQAYRGGTDTQYF.

This clone has a handful of counts. The DNA for the CDR3 is TGTGCCAGCAGCTTAGTAGGGACAGCCTCCTATGAGCAGTTCTTC. It specifies CASSLVGTASYEQFF. The rearrangement uses TRBV7-2 and TRBJ2-1, with 7 bases lining up with TRBD1. The CDR3 runs 15 residues. From germline, CDR1 is SGHTA and CDR2 FQGNSA. V shed 1 base and J 8 bases; nucleotides not matched to a gene: 8.

The rearrangement joins TRBV28 to TRBJ2-7; 11 bases are shared with TRBD1. J was trimmed by 2 bases and V by 4 bases; bases with no gene match: 7. The CDR3 consists of 16 residues. Germline V lookup: CDR1 MDHEN, CDR2 SYDVKM. CDR3 bases: TGTGCCAGCAGTTCCCCTGGGGGACAGGGGGCCTACGAGCAGTACTTC. Residues: CASSSPGGQGAYEQYF.